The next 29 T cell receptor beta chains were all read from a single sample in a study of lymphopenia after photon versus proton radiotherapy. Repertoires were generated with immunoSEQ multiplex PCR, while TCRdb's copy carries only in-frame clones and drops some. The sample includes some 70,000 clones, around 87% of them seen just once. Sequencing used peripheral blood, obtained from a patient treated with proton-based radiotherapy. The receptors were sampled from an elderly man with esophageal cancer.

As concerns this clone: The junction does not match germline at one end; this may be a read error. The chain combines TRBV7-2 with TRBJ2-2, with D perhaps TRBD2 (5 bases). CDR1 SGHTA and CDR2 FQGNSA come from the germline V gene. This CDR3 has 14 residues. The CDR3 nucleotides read TGTGCCAGCAGCCTAGCAGATTGGGCCGGGGAGCTGTTTTTT. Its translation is CASSLADWAGELFF.

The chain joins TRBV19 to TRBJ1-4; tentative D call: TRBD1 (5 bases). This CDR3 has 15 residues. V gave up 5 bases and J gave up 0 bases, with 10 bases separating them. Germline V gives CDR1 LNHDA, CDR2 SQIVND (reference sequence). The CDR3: CASSLGDATNEKLFF. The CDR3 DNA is TGTGCCAGTAGTCTGGGGGATGCAACTAATGAAAAACTGTTTTTT.

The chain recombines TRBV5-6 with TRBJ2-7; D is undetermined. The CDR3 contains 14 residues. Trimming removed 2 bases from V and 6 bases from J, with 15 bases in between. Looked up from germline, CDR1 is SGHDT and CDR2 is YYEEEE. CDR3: CASSFFLILGEQYF. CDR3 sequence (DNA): TGTGCCAGCAGCTTTTTCTTGATTCTGGGCGAGCAGTACTTC.

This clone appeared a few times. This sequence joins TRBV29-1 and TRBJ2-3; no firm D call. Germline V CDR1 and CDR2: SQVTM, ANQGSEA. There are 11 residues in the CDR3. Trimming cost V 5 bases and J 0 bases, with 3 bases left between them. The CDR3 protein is CSVRSTDTQYF. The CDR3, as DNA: TGCAGCGTTCGGAGCACAGATACGCAGTATTTT.

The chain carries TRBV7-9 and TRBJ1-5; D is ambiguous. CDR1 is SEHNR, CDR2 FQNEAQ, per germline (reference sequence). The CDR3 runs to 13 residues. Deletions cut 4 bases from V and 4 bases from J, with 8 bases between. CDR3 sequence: CASSYDWNQPQHF. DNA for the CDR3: TGTGCCAGCAGCTACGACTGGAATCAGCCCCAGCATTTT.

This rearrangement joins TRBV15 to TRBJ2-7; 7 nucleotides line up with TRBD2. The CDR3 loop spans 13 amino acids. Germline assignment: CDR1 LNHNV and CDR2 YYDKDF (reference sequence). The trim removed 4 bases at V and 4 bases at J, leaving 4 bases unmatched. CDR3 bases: TGTGCCACCAGCAAGACTAGCAGTTACGAGCAGTACTTC. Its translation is CATSKTSSYEQYF.

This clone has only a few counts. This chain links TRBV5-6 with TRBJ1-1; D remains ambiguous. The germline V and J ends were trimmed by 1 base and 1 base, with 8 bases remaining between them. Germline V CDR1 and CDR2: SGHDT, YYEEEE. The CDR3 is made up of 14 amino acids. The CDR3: CASSLYSGNTEAFF. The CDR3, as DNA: TGTGCCAGCAGCTTGTACTCGGGGAACACTGAAGCTTTCTTT.

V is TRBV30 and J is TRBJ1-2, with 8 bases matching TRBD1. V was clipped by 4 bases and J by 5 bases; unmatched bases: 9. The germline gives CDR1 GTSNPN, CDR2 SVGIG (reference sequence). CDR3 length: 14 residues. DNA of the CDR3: TGTGCCTGGAAATTACCGGACAGGGATTATGGCTACACCTTC. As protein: CAWKLPDRDYGYTF. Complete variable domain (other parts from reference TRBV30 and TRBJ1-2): SQTIHQWPATLVQPVGSPLSLECTVEGTSNPNLYWYRQAAGRGLQLLFYSVGIGQISSEVPQNLSASRPQDRQFILSSKKLLLSDSGFYLCAWKLPDRDYGYTFGSGTRLTVV.

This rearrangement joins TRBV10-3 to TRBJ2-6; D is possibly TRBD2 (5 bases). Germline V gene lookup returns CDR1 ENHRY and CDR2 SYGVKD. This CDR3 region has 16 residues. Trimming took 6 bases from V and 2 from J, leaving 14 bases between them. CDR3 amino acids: CAISMATTTGANVLTF. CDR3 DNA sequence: TGTGCCATCAGCATGGCGACGACTACTGGGGCCAACGTCCTGACTTTC.

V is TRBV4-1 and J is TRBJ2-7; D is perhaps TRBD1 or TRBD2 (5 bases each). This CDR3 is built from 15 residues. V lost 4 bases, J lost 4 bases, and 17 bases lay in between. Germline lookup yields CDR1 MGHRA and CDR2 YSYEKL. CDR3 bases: TGCGCCAGCAGCCCTGGGGACGGTGGTTGGTACGAGCAGTACTTC. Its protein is CASSPGDGGWYEQYF.

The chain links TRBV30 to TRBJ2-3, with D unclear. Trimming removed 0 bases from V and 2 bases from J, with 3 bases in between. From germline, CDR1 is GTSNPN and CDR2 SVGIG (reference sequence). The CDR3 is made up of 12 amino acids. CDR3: CAWSVVTDTQYF. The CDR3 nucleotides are TGTGCCTGGAGTGTAGTCACAGATACGCAGTATTTT.

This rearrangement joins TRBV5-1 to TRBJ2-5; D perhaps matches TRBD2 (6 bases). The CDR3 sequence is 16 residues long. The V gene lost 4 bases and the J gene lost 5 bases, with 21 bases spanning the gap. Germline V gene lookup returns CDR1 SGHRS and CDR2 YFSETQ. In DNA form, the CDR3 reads TGCGCCAGCAGCCTCGGCCCCGGGACTGGGGGTGAGACCCAGTACTTC. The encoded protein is CASSLGPGTGGETQYF.

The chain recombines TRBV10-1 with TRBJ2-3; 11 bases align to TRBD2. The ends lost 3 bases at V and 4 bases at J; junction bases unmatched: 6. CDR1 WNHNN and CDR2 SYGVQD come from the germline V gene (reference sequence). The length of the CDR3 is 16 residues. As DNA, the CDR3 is TGCGCCAGCAGTGAAACTAGCGGGAGCTTAGCAGATACGCAGTATTTT. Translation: CASSETSGSLADTQYF.

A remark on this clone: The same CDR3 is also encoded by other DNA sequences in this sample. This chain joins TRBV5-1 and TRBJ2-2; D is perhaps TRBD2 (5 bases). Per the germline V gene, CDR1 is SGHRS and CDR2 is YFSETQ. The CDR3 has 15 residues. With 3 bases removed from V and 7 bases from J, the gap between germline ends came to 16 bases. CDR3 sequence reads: CASSWTGGRGGELFF. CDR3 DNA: TGCGCCAGCAGCTGGACCGGCGGTCGGGGCGGGGAGCTGTTTTTT.

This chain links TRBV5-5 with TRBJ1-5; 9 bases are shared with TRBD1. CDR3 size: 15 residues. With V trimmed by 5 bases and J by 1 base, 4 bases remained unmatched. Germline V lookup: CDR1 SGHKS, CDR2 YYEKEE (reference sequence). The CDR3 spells CASSLTGGSNQPQHF. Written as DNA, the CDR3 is TGTGCCAGCAGTCTGACAGGGGGGAGCAATCAGCCCCAGCATTTT.

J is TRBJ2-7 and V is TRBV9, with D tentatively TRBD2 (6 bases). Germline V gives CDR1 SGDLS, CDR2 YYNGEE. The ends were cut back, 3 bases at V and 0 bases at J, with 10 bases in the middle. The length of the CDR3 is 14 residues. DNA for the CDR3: TGTGCCAGCAGCGCACAGGACTACTCCTACGAGCAGTACTTC. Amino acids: CASSAQDYSYEQYF.

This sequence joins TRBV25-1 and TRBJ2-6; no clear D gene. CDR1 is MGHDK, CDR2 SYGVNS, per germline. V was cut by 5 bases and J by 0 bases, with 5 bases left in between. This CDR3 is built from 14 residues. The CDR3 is CASSIHSGANVLTF. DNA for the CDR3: TGTGCCAGCAGTATACACTCTGGGGCCAACGTCCTGACTTTC.

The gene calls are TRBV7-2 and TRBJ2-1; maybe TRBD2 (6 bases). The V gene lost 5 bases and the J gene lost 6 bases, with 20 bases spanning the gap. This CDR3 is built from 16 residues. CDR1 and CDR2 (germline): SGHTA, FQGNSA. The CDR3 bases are TGTGCCAGCAGCCAACTCGGGGCGGGGCGACCCAATGAGCAGTTCTTC. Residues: CASSQLGAGRPNEQFF.

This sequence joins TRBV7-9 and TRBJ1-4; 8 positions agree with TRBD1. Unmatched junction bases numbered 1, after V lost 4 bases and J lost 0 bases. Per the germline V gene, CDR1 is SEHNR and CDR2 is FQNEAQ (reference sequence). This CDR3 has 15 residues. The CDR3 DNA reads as TGTGCCAGCAGCTGGGGACAGGCAACTAATGAAAAACTGTTTTTT. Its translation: CASSWGQATNEKLFF.

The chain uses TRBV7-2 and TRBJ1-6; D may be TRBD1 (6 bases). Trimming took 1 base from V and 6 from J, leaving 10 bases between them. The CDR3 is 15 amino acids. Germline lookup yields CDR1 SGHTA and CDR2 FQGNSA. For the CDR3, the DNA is TGTGCCAGCAGCTTAGGGACAGCAAGTAATTCACCCCTCCACTTT. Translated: CASSLGTASNSPLHF.

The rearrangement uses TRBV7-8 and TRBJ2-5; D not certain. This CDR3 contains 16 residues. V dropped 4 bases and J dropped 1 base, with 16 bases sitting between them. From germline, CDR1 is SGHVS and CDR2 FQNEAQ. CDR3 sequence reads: CASSSPTPWVQETQYF. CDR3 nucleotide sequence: TGTGCCAGCAGCTCTCCGACCCCCTGGGTCCAAGAGACCCAGTACTTC.

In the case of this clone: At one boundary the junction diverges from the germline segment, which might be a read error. CDR3 amino acids: CASGLTGELFF. In DNA, the CDR3 is TGCGCCAGCGGCTTAACCGGGGAGCTGTTTTTT. The chain recombines TRBV5-1 with TRBJ2-2; no reliable D call. The CDR3 is made up of 11 amino acids. Per the germline V gene, CDR1 is SGHRS and CDR2 is YFSETQ.

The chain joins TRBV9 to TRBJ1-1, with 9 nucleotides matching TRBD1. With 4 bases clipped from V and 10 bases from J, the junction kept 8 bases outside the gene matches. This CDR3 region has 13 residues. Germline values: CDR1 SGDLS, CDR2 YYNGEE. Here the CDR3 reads CASSPGTGRVAFF. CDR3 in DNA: TGTGCCAGCAGCCCCGGGACAGGGAGGGTAGCTTTCTTT.

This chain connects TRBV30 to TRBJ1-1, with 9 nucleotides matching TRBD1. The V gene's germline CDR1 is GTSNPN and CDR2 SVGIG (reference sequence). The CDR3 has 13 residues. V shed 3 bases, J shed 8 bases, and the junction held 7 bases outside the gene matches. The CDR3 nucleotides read TGTGCCTGGAGCCACAGGGGGCGCGGGGAAGCTTTCTTT. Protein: CAWSHRGRGEAFF.

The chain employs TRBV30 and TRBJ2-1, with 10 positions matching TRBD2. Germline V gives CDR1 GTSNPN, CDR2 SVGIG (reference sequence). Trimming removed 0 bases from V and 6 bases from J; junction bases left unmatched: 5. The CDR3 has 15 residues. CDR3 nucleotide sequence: TGTGCCTGGAGTGTAGGTCTAGCGGGAGTCAATGAGCAGTTCTTC. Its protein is CAWSVGLAGVNEQFF.

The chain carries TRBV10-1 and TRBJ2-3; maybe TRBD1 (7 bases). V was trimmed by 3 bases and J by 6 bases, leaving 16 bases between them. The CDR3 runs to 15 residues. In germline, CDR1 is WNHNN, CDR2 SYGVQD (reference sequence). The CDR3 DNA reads TGCGCCAGCAGTGAAGAGGGCAGGGGGGTGGATACGCAGTATTTT. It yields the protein CASSEEGRGVDTQYF.

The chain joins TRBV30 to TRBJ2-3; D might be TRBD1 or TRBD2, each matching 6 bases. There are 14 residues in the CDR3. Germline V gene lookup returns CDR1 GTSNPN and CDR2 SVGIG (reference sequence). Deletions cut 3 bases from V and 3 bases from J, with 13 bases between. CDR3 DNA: TGTGCCTGGAGGGGCAGGGGAGGAACAGATACGCAGTATTTT. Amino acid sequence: CAWRGRGGTDTQYF.

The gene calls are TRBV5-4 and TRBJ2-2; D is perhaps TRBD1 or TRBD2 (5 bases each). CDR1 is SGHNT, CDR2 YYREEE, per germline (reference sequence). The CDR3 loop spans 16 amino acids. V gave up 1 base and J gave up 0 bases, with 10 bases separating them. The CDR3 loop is CASSLPGLANTGELFF. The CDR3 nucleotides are TGTGCCAGCAGCTTGCCGGGGCTCGCGAACACCGGGGAGCTGTTTTTT.

The CDR3 DNA follows: TGTGCCAGCTCACAGAATACAGGGGGCGCGGGGGATACGCAGTATTTT. It yields the protein CASSQNTGGAGDTQYF. This chain joins TRBV18 and TRBJ2-3, with 9 nucleotides matching TRBD1. Germline V gene data show CDR1 as KGHSH and CDR2 as LQKENI. Losses at the gene ends were 4 bases for V and 6 bases for J; bases not matched to a gene: 11. CDR3 length equals 16 residues.